The text below deals with one T cell receptor (beta chain). These data belong to a study of blood T cell repertoires in COVID-19. In the study overall: Collection of acute and convalescent COVID-19 samples took place in the United States, Italy and Spain. Sample material is recorded as cDNA or gDNA derived from T cells, B-cell-depleted T cells, or PBMCs.

Germline V lookup: CDR1 SGHRS, CDR2 YFSETQ. V dropped 4 bases and J dropped 0 bases, with 13 bases sitting between them. The CDR3 contains 15 residues. Some clones are missing from TCRdb's copy, which holds only in-frame ones; the method was immunoSEQ multiplex PCR. The sample consists of about 220,000 clones, 86% of them appearing once. Seattle-derived patients entered the study during active infection and were followed longitudinally. J is TRBJ2-5 and V is TRBV5-1, with D possibly matching TRBD2 (7 bases). The origin of this receptor is a woman in her 50s with COVID-19, enrolled during active disease. Sequencing input: peripheral blood. The CDR3 DNA reads TGCGCCAGCAGCGGGGGAGGGGGGGACCAAGAGACCCAGTACTTC. It translates to CASSGGGGDQETQYF.